This T cell receptor (beta chain) emerged from a study of CD8+ T cells in alopecia areata. Study overall: Each of the treated patients was given oral tofacitinib, 5 to 10 mg twice daily, for moderate-to-severe alopecia areata. Findings of the study overall: Tofacitinib significantly lowered scalp clonality and expanded CD8+ clones among the top 100. While patients received tofacitinib, many expanded lesional clones remained present in scalp and blood.

TCR sequencing used cDNA made by reverse transcription of extracted RNA. Assay used: immunoSEQ multiplex PCR; TCRdb lists only in-frame clones, some missing. The sample carries roughly 220,000 clones, roughly three fifths recorded once. A word on this clone: As yet, its antigen is unknown.

The sample's treatment: oral pan-JAK inhibitor, 5-10 mg twice daily. Lesional scalp tissue (obtained by punch biopsy) and peripheral blood were collected from alopecia areata patients. The CDR3 has 13 amino acids. V was trimmed by 3 bases and J by 0 bases, leaving 5 bases between them. Germline CDR1 is SQVTM and CDR2 is ANQGSEA. The source is a human donor with alopecia areata. The specimen comprised CD4+ T cells sorted from blood, sampled at approximately week 45, from a patient treated with tofacitinib. The rearrangement links TRBV29-1 to TRBJ2-2, with unresolved D. The DNA of the CDR3 is TGCAGCGTTGATTCCGCGAACACCGGGGAGCTGTTTTTT. It codes for CSVDSANTGELFF.